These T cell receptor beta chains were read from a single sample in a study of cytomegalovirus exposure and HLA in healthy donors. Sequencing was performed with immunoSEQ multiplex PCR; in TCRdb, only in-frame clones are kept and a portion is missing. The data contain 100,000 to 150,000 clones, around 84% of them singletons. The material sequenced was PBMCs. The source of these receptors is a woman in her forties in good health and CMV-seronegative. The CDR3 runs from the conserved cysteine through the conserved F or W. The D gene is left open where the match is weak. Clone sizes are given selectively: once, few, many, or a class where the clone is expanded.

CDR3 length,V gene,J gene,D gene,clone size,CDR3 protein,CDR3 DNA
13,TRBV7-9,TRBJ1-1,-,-,CASSLEQGTEAFF,TGTGCCAGCAGCTTAGAACAGGGTACTGAAGCTTTCTTT
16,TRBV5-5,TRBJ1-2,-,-,CASSFTTDLVVGGYTF,TGTGCCAGCAGCTTCACAACAGACCTCGTAGTCGGAGGCTACACCTTC
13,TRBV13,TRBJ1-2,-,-,CASSLAGASGYTF,TGTGCCAGCAGCTTAGCAGGCGCGAGTGGCTACACCTTC
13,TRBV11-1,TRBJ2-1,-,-,CASSLAGDNEQFF,TGTGCCAGCAGCTTAGCAGGAGACAATGAGCAGTTCTTC
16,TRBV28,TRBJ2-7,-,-,CASTSSWGTSSYEQYF,TGTGCCAGCACCTCCTCTTGGGGTACTAGCTCCTACGAGCAGTACTTC
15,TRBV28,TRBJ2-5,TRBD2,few,CASSSPGGGQETQYF,TGTGCCAGCAGTTCCCCGGGAGGGGGTCAAGAGACCCAGTACTTC
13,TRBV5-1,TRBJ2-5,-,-,CASSLLPQETQYF,TGCGCCAGCAGCTTGCTTCCCCAAGAGACCCAGTACTTC
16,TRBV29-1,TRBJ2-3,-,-,CSVEGVRGAGTDTQYF,TGCAGCGTTGAAGGAGTTAGGGGCGCGGGCACAGATACGCAGTATTTT
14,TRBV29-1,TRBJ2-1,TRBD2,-,CSASPGTSDNEQFF,TGCAGCGCCAGTCCCGGGACTAGTGACAATGAGCAGTTCTTC
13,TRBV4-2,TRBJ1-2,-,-,CASSQSAGDGYTF,TGTGCCAGCAGCCAATCGGCAGGGGATGGCTACACCTTC
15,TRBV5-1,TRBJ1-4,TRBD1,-,CASSPGPGQGEKLFF,TGCGCCAGCAGCCCTGGTCCGGGACAGGGTGAAAAACTGTTTTTT
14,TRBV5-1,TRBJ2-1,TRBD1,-,CASFQGTGVNEQFF,TGCGCCAGCTTTCAAGGGACAGGGGTTAATGAGCAGTTCTTC
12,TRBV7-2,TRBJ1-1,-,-,CASSSDTRRAFF,TGTGCCAGCAGCTCGGACACTCGTCGGGCTTTCTTT
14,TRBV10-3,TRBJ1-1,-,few,CAISDNTKNTEAFF,TGTGCCATCAGCGACAACACAAAGAACACTGAAGCTTTCTTT
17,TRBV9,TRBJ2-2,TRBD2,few,CASSVAGSGSFTGELFF,TGTGCCAGCAGCGTAGCTGGTAGCGGGAGTTTCACCGGGGAGCTGTTTTTT
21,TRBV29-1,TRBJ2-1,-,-,CSVVSGTAWGVERSSYNEQFF,TGCAGCGTTGTTAGCGGAACGGCATGGGGAGTCGAGCGGTCCTCCTACAATGAGCAGTTCTTC
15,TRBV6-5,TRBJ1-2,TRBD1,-,CASSYQWTGNYGYTF,TGTGCCAGCAGTTACCAATGGACAGGAAACTATGGCTACACCTTC
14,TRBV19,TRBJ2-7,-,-,CASSMRTNAYEQYF,TGTGCCAGTAGTATGAGGACAAATGCCTACGAGCAGTACTTC
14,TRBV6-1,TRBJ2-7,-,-,CASSGDITSYEQYF,TGTGCCAGCAGTGGGGACATTACATCCTACGAGCAGTACTTC
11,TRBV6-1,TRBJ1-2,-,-,CASSSLGGYTF,TGTGCCAGCAGTTCACTCGGTGGCTACACCTTC
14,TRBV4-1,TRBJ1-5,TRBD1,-,CASSQWTGDQPQHF,TGCGCCAGCAGCCAATGGACAGGGGACCAGCCCCAGCATTTT
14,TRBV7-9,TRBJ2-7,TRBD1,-,CSSSPGGRAHEQYF,TGTTCCAGCAGCCCAGGGGGCAGGGCGCACGAGCAGTACTTC
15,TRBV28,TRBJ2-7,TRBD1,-,CASSSPGTGGYEQYF,TGTGCCAGCAGCTCTCCCGGGACAGGGGGCTACGAGCAGTACTTC
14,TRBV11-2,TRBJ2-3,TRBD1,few,CASSLTGGTDTQYF,TGTGCCAGCAGCTTGACAGGGGGCACAGATACGCAGTATTTT
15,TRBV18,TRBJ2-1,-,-,CASSPGSSSYNEQFF,TGTGCCAGCTCACCCGGGAGTAGTTCCTACAATGAGCAGTTCTTC
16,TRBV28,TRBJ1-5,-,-,CASSGWTGLGNQPQHF,TGTGCCAGCAGTGGGTGGACTGGGCTGGGCAATCAGCCCCAGCATTTT
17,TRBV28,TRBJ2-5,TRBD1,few,CASSSLRSVQGFETQYF,TGTGCCAGCAGTTCCCTCCGCTCGGTACAGGGGTTTGAGACCCAGTACTTC
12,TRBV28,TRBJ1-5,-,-,CASSLYNQPQHF,TGTGCCAGCAGTTTGTATAATCAGCCCCAGCATTTT
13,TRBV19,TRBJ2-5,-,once,CASSMDSQETQYF,TGTGCCAGTAGTATGGACAGCCAAGAGACCCAGTACTTC
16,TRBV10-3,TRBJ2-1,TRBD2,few,CAISESWGGRGNEQFF,TGTGCCATCAGTGAGTCGTGGGGCGGGAGGGGAAATGAGCAGTTCTTC
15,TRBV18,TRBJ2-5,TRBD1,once,CASAGRDREGETQYF,TGTGCCAGCGCTGGGCGGGACAGGGAAGGAGAGACCCAGTACTTC
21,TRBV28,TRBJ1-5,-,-,CASSFGGLTRFWGGSNQPQHF,TGTGCCAGCAGTTTCGGGGGCCTGACTCGATTTTGGGGGGGAAGCAATCAGCCCCAGCATTTT
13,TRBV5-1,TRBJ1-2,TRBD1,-,CASSGTGTGDNTF,TGCGCCAGCAGCGGCACCGGGACAGGGGATAACACCTTC
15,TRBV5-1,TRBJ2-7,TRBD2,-,CASSPLGTSSYEQYF,TGCGCCAGCAGCCCCCTCGGGACTAGCTCCTACGAGCAGTACTTC
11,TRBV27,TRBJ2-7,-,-,CASSFRGSQYF,TGTGCCAGCAGTTTCCGGGGGTCCCAGTACTTC
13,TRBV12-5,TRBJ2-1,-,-,CASSGRSYNEQFF,TGTGCTAGTTCAGGGAGGTCCTACAATGAGCAGTTCTTC
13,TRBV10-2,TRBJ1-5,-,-,CASSDQFNQPQHF,TGCGCCAGCAGTGACCAGTTCAATCAGCCCCAGCATTTT
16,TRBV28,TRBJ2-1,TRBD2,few,CASSLWGLAGSNEQFF,TGTGCCAGCAGTTTATGGGGACTAGCGGGAAGCAATGAGCAGTTCTTC
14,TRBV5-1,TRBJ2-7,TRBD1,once,CASSWATGTYEQYF,TGCGCCAGCAGCTGGGCGACAGGGACCTACGAGCAGTACTTC
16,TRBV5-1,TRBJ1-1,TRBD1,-,CASKDLAGTGVIEAFF,TGCGCCAGCAAGGATCTGGCCGGGACAGGGGTTATTGAAGCTTTCTTT